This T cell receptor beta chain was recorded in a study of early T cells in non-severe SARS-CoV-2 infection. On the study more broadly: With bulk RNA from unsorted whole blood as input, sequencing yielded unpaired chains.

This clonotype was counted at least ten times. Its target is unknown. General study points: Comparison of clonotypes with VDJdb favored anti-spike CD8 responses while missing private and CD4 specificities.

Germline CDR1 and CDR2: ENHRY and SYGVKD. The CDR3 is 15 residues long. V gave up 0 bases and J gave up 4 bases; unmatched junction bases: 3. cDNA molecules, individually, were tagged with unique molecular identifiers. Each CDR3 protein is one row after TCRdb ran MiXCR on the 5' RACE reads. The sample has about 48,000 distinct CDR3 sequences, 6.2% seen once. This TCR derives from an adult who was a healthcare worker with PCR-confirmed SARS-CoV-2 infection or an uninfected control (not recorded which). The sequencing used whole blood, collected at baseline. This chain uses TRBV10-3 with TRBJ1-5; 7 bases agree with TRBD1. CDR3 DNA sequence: TGTGCCATCAGTGAGTCGGGGGACAGAAATCAGCCCCAGCATTTT. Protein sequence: CAISESGDRNQPQHF.